A single sample is the source of the 14 T cell receptor beta chains below, sequenced in a study of blood T cell repertoires in COVID-19. The repertoire was sequenced with immunoSEQ multiplex PCR; TCRdb's copy has only in-frame clones and lacks some. The repertoire holds nearly 200,000 clones, with around four fifths as singletons. Sequences were obtained from peripheral blood. The receptors originated from a man aged 55 to 69 with COVID-19, enrolled during active disease.

This clone was seen just once. V usage is TRBV7-3 and J usage is TRBJ2-3, with 8 bases lining up with TRBD2. V was pared by 4 bases and J by 4 bases, with 4 bases of the junction left unmatched. Germline V CDR1 and CDR2: SGHTA, FQGTGA. This CDR3 spans 14 amino acids. The chain's CDR3 is CASSSAGGADTQYF. The CDR3 nucleotides read TGTGCCAGCAGCTCCGCGGGAGGCGCAGATACGCAGTATTTT. Supplemented by reference TRBV7-3 and TRBJ2-3, the full variable domain reads GAGVSQTPSNKVTEKGKYVELRCDPISGHTALYWYRQSLGQGPEFLIYFQGTGAADDSGLPNDRFFAVRPEGSVSTLKIQRTERGDSAVYLCASSSAGGADTQYFGPGTRLTVL.

This clone has only a few counts. This chain links TRBV5-1 with TRBJ1-1; 7 bases line up with TRBD1. Germline V CDR1 and CDR2: SGHRS, YFSETQ. The V gene end was trimmed by 4 bases and the J gene end by 1 base; junction bases not matched to a gene: 7. The CDR3 length is 15 residues. The CDR3 region is CASSPGHRGNTEAFF. Here the CDR3 DNA reads TGCGCCAGCAGCCCGGGGCACAGGGGGAACACTGAAGCTTTCTTT. Variable domain in full (rest from reference TRBV5-1 and TRBJ1-1): KAGVTQTPRYLIKTRGQQVTLSCSPISGHRSVSWYQQTPGQGLQFLFEYFSETQRNKGNFPGRFSGRQFSNSRSEMNVSTLELGDSALYLCASSPGHRGNTEAFFGQGTRLTVV.

The CDR3 sequence: CASIERVVSNEKLFF. CDR3 nucleotides: TGTGCCAGCATCGAACGGGTAGTATCTAATGAAAAACTGTTTTTT. This chain links TRBV9 with TRBJ1-4; D not resolved. This CDR3 is built from 15 residues. Germline V gene lookup returns CDR1 SGDLS and CDR2 YYNGEE. Trimming took 6 bases from V and 3 from J, leaving 15 bases between them.

About this clone: Other DNA sequences in this specimen translate into the identical CDR3. This chain connects TRBV2 to TRBJ1-6, with D tentatively TRBD1 (6 bases). This CDR3 comprises 13 residues. Germline values: CDR1 SNHLY, CDR2 FYNNEI. The V end lost 4 bases, the J end lost 5 bases, and 6 bases lay between the germline ends. This CDR3 is CASSGQDNSPLHF. The CDR3 bases are TGTGCCAGCAGTGGACAGGATAATTCACCCCTCCACTTT.

This clone was seen a single time. The gene calls are TRBV6-5 and TRBJ1-1; maybe TRBD1 (6 bases). Per germline, CDR1 MNHEY and CDR2 SVGAGI. Trimming removed 7 bases at V and 1 base at J, with 16 bases between. The CDR3 runs to 15 residues. The CDR3 DNA reads TGTGCCAGCACCTGGGGGGGGGACACGAACACTGAAGCTTTCTTT. Residues: CASTWGGDTNTEAFF.

The rearrangement joins TRBV2 to TRBJ2-1, with 10 bases aligning to TRBD2. The CDR3 extends over 15 amino acids. V trimming: 10 bases; J trimming: 4 bases; junction bases outside the gene matches: 10. Germline V gene lookup returns CDR1 SNHLY and CDR2 FYNNEI. The CDR3 protein is CATTLRLAGYNEQFF. The CDR3 region has the DNA TGTGCCACCACACTACGACTAGCGGGTTACAATGAGCAGTTCTTC. Full variable domain (missing parts from reference TRBV2 and TRBJ2-1): EPEVTQTPSHQVTQMGQEVILRCVPISNHLYFYWYRQILGQKVEFLVSFYNNEISEKSEIFDDQFSVERPDGSNFTLKIRSTKLEDSAMYFCATTLRLAGYNEQFFGPGTRLTVL.

The gene calls are TRBV19 and TRBJ1-4, with D unclear. V shed 6 bases and J shed 7 bases, with 15 bases lying between them. Germline V gives CDR1 LNHDA, CDR2 SQIVND (reference sequence). The CDR3 totals 14 residues. The CDR3 loop is CASRTQALGEKLFF. The CDR3 DNA is TGTGCCAGTAGGACGCAGGCCCTCGGTGAAAAACTGTTTTTT. Using reference TRBV19 and TRBJ1-4 for the parts outside the CDR3, the full variable domain is DGGITQSPKYLFRKEGQNVTLSCEQNLNHDAMYWYRQDPGQGLRLIYYSQIVNDFQKGDIAEGYSVSREKKESFPLTVTSAQKNPTAFYLCASRTQALGEKLFFGSGTQLSVL.

This chain connects TRBV5-1 to TRBJ2-7; the match to TRBD2 covers 7 bases. The junction had 7 bases not matched to a gene; V was cut back by 4 bases and J by 3 bases. The CDR3 runs 14 residues. CDR1 SGHRS and CDR2 YFSETQ come from the germline V gene. The CDR3 sequence: CASSREGQNYEQYF. In DNA, the CDR3 is TGCGCCAGCAGCAGGGAGGGGCAAAACTACGAGCAGTACTTC.

This chain connects TRBV5-6 to TRBJ1-1, with a possible D match to TRBD1 (6 bases). CDR3 length equals 15 residues. Between the trimmed V and J ends, which lost 4 bases and 0 bases, there was a span of 13 bases. Germline V lookup: CDR1 SGHDT, CDR2 YYEEEE. The CDR3 nucleotides read TGTGCCAGCAGCACCAGGGGTGCGGTGAACACTGAAGCTTTCTTT. Protein product: CASSTRGAVNTEAFF.

This chain uses TRBV10-2 with TRBJ1-5; tentatively, D is TRBD1 (6 bases). The germline V gene encodes CDR1 WSHSY and CDR2 SAAADI. V dropped 2 bases and J dropped 7 bases, with 15 bases sitting between them. The CDR3 consists of 15 residues. CDR3 bases: TGCGCCAGCAGTGAGGCAGGGGCCTCCGGGCAGCCCCAGCATTTT. It codes for CASSEAGASGQPQHF.

This rearrangement joins TRBV7-2 to TRBJ1-4; 10 nucleotides line up with TRBD1. This CDR3 comprises 15 residues. V lost 6 bases, J lost 5 bases, and 6 bases stayed unmatched. Germline loops: CDR1 SGHTA, CDR2 FQGNSA. CDR3 protein: CASRQTGGNNEKLFF. The CDR3, as DNA: TGTGCCAGCAGGCAGACAGGGGGCAACAATGAAAAACTGTTTTTT.

The CDR3 DNA is TGTGCCAGCAGTTCGTTCGGGGGGCGGAGGAATCAGCCCCAGCATTTT. It specifies CASSSFGGRRNQPQHF. The chain joins TRBV6-6 to TRBJ1-5, with a possible D match to TRBD1 (6 bases). The CDR3 extends over 16 amino acids. Germline CDR1 reads MNHNY; CDR2 reads SVGAGI (reference sequence). Trimming removed 4 bases from V and 4 bases from J, with 17 bases in between.

This clone has just a few counts. This chain uses TRBV27 with TRBJ1-1, with D tentatively TRBD1 (6 bases). V lost 2 bases to trimming and J lost 5 bases, with 12 bases between them. The CDR3 runs to 14 residues. Germline CDR1 is MNHEY and CDR2 is SMNVEV (reference sequence). DNA of the CDR3: TGTGCCAGCAGTTTAGTGGGGGCGAAAACTGAAGCTTTCTTT. It specifies CASSLVGAKTEAFF.

The sample holds a few counts of this clone. The rearrangement links TRBV2 to TRBJ1-1; D is perhaps TRBD1 (5 bases). V dropped 6 bases and J dropped 3 bases, with 8 bases sitting between them. This CDR3 is built from 12 residues. Per the germline V gene, CDR1 is SNHLY and CDR2 is FYNNEI. CDR3 bases: TGTGCCAGCAGGGGGCACGACACTGAAGCTTTCTTT. Its translation: CASRGHDTEAFF.